Sequencing of this TCR beta chain was carried out in a study of blood T cells in healthy people across ages. Study-wide context: Capturing about one barcoded beta molecule per two T cells was achieved by template switching. Study results and caveats: Whereas aged donors had fewer naive CD4+ cells, long-lived donors had more of them and higher diversity. Investigators viewed diversity estimates from one million T cells as underestimates, the study reported.

Germline V gene lookup returns CDR1 DFQATT and CDR2 SNEGSKA (reference sequence). The V end lost 2 bases, the J end lost 8 bases, and 18 bases lay between the germline ends. The CDR3 runs to 14 residues. A J-beta primer mix and a sample-barcoded 5' primer were used in a second PCR of about 7 to 12 cycles. From each sample, at least 2.5 million paired-end reads containing CDR3 were obtained. TCRdb reprocessed the 5' RACE reads with MiXCR, giving one entry per CDR3 protein. In the table there are some 1.6 million distinct CDR3 sequences, about 35% of which are singletons. On this clonotype: The antigen remains unidentified.

The material sequenced was blood. The chain recombines TRBV20-1 with TRBJ1-2; D possibly corresponds to TRBD1 (5 bases). The TCR comes from a woman younger than 45 in good health. CDR3 DNA: TGCAGTGCTAGATACGTCCCGGGGCAGAAGGGCTACACCTTC. Protein sequence: CSARYVPGQKGYTF.